These T cell receptor beta chains were read from a single sample in a study of beta chain features in type 1 diabetes. Some clones are missing from TCRdb's copy, which holds only in-frame ones; the method was immunoSEQ multiplex PCR. The table has 300,000 to 400,000 clones, 9.5% to 12% seen once; the top ten hold 0.015%. Sample: naive CD4+ T cells from blood. These receptors came from a woman under 40 in good health. Each CDR3 is given with its conserved first and last residue. The order of the fields is CDR3 length, D gene, J gene, clone size, V gene, CDR3 DNA, CDR3 protein. D genes are given only for firm matches. Size is omitted from some rows. Given values are once, few, many or a class for expanded clones.

14,-,TRBJ2-3,few,TRBV25-1,TGTGCCAGCAGTGAATACGGTAATGCAGATACGCAGTATTTT,CASSEYGNADTQYF
18,TRBD2,TRBJ2-1,-,TRBV29-1,TGCAGCGTTCTCGGCCTAGCGGGAGGGCCCTCTTCCTACAATGAGCAGTTCTTC,CSVLGLAGGPSSYNEQFF
16,TRBD2,TRBJ2-3,-,TRBV6-5,TGTGCCAGCAGTTTGGAGACTAGCCCGCAGCCAGATACGCAGTATTTT,CASSLETSPQPDTQYF
17,-,TRBJ2-2,-,TRBV1,TGCACCAGCAGCCGACGACAGGCCACTCGGAACACCGGGGAGCTGTTTTTT,CTSSRRQATRNTGELFF
16,-,TRBJ1-4,-,TRBV14,TGTGCCAGCAGCCAAGCAGGGATAAGGGGTAATGAAAAACTGTTTTTT,CASSQAGIRGNEKLFF
16,TRBD2,TRBJ2-1,-,TRBV6-5,TGTGCCAGCAGTTACGCGGGGGGACTAGCGGGATATGAGCAGTTCTTC,CASSYAGGLAGYEQFF
13,-,TRBJ2-5,few,TRBV27,-,CASSSSTRETQYF
16,TRBD2,TRBJ2-3,-,TRBV7-3,TGTGCCAGCAGCTTAACCGGCGGGAGCAGCACAGATACGCAGTATTTT,CASSLTGGSSTDTQYF
13,TRBD2,TRBJ2-1,few,TRBV6-5,TGTGCCAGCAGCAGAAGCGGGAGAAGGGAGCAGTTCTTC,CASSRSGRREQFF
16,TRBD2,TRBJ2-2,few,TRBV7-3,TGTGCCAGCAGCTACGATAGCGGGAGCTACACCGGGGAGCTGTTTTTT,CASSYDSGSYTGELFF
12,TRBD2,TRBJ2-1,many,TRBV14,TGTGCCAGCAGCCCACAGCGGGAAGAGCAGTTCTTC,CASSPQREEQFF
16,TRBD2,TRBJ2-1,few,TRBV15,TGTGCCACCAGCAGAGGGGGTACTAGCGGGAGTTATGAGCAGTTCTTC,CATSRGGTSGSYEQFF
18,TRBD1,TRBJ1-1,few,TRBV5-1,TGCGCCAGCACCGATTTACCGGGACAGGGGGCGAAGAACACTGAAGCTTTCTTT,CASTDLPGQGAKNTEAFF
17,TRBD1,TRBJ1-5,few,TRBV5-1,TGCGCCAGCAGCTTGGAGACAGGGGACTATAGCAATCAGCCCCAGCATTTT,CASSLETGDYSNQPQHF
14,TRBD2,TRBJ2-7,few,TRBV28,TGTGCCAGCAGTTTAGCTAGCGGGATCAACGAGCAGTACTTC,CASSLASGINEQYF
13,-,TRBJ2-5,few,TRBV7-2,TGTGCCAGCAGCTCGGCCAGAGGGGAGACCCAGTACTTC,CASSSARGETQYF
16,-,TRBJ2-1,few,TRBV7-3,TGTGCCAGCAGCGCCCGGGGGGCCCAGCGTGGCCGTGAGCAGTTCTTC,CASSARGAQRGREQFF
11,TRBD1,TRBJ1-1,-,TRBV29-1,TGCAGCGGGGGACAGGGGGCTGAAGCTTTCTTT,CSGGQGAEAFF
16,TRBD1,TRBJ1-5,few,TRBV4-2,TGTGCCAGCAGCCAAGGCGGGACAGACGAAAGTCAGCCCCAGCATTTT,CASSQGGTDESQPQHF
14,TRBD2,TRBJ2-5,-,TRBV25-1,TGTGCCAGCAGTGGGGCGGGAGGGCCGGAGACCCAGTACTTC,CASSGAGGPETQYF
11,-,TRBJ1-1,-,TRBV19,TGTGCCAGTACCCAAAACAGGCGAGCTTTCTTT,CASTQNRRAFF
15,TRBD2,TRBJ2-5,-,TRBV19,TGTGCCAGTAGTAAGCAGGGACTAGCGGGAGAGACCCAGTACTTC,CASSKQGLAGETQYF
12,TRBD1,TRBJ1-2,few,TRBV2,TGTGCCAGCAGGACAGGGGACTATGGCTACACCTTC,CASRTGDYGYTF
14,TRBD2,TRBJ2-3,-,TRBV5-1,TGCGCCAGCAGCCAACTAGCGGGAGGAGATACGCAGTATTTT,CASSQLAGGDTQYF
20,TRBD2,TRBJ2-1,few,TRBV12-5,TGTGCTAGTGGTTCGACTAGCGGGGAAATAGGGACGCGCTCCTACAATGAGCAGTTCTTC,CASGSTSGEIGTRSYNEQFF
13,-,TRBJ2-7,-,TRBV7-3,TGTGCCAGCAGCCCGGGTGGATACGGCGAGCAGTACTTC,CASSPGGYGEQYF
14,-,TRBJ2-2,few,TRBV5-1,TGCGCCAGCAGCGTTAGCGGAAGCACCGGGGAGCTGTTTTTT,CASSVSGSTGELFF
15,-,TRBJ2-3,-,TRBV27,TGTGCCAGCAGTTTTTTGACACCTAGCACAGATACGCAGTATTTT,CASSFLTPSTDTQYF
14,TRBD2,TRBJ2-5,-,TRBV29-1,TGCAGCGTGGAAACTAGCGGGAGAGGGGGGACCCAGTACTTC,CSVETSGRGGTQYF
16,-,TRBJ2-7,few,TRBV15,TGTGCCACCAGCAGAGGGGCGGACTCGAGCTCCTACGAGCAGTACTTC,CATSRGADSSSYEQYF
16,TRBD2,TRBJ2-5,few,TRBV29-1,TGCAGCGTTGAAGATCACGGGGCTAGCGGGATTGAGACCCAGTACTTC,CSVEDHGASGIETQYF
15,-,TRBJ1-2,few,TRBV7-2,TGTGCCAGCAGCTACCGGGGGGGGACGGACTATGGCTACACCTTC,CASSYRGGTDYGYTF
13,-,TRBJ2-4,few,TRBV28,TGTGCCAGCAGGGTGGGGCCCAAAAACATTCAGTACTTC,CASRVGPKNIQYF